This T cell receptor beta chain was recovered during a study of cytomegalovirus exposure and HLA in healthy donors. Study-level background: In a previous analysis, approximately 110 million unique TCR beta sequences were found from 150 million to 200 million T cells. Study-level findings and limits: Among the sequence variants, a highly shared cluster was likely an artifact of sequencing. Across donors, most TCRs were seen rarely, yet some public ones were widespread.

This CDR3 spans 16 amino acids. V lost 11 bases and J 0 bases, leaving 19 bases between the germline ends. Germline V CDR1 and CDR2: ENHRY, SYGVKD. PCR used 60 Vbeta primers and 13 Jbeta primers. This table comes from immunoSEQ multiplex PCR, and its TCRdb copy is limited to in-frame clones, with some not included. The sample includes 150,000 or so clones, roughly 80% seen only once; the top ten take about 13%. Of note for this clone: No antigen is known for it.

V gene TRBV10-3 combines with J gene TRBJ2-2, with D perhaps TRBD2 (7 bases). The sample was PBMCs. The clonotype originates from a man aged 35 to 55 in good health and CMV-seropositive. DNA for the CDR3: TGTGCCGGGGGGGGGCGGCAGGAGTCGAACACCGGGGAGCTGTTTTTT. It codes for CAGGGRQESNTGELFF.